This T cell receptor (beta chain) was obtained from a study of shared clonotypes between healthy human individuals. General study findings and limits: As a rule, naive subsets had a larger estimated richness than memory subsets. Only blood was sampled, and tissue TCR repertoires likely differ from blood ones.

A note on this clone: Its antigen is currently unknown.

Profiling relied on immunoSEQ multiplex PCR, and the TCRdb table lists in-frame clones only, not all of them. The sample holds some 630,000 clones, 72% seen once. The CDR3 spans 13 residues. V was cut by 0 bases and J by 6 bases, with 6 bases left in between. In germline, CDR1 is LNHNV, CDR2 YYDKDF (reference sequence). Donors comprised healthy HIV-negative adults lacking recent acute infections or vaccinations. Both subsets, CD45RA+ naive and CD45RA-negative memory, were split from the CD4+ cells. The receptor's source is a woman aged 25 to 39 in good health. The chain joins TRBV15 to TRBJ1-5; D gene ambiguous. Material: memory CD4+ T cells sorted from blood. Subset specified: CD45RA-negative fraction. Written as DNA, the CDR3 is TGTGCCACCAGCAGAGAAGGAGGTCAGCCCCAGCATTTT. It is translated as CATSREGGQPQHF.